This T cell receptor (beta chain) was recorded in a study of T-cell memory formation after mild COVID-19 (dated by TCRdb to the early 2020s). Regarding the complete study: TCR sequence clusters from the two donors were found to be largely donor specific. Longitudinal TCRalpha and TCRbeta repertoire sequencing tracked T-cell clones expanding and contracting after mild COVID-19 in two donors. Two young, previously healthy adult volunteers, one female and one male, were included in the cohort.

These reads were obtained on an Illumina NovaSeq 6000. TCRalpha and TCRbeta cDNA libraries were built by 5'RACE with constant-segment primers, adding sample barcodes and unique molecular identifiers. RNA was extracted from every sample with Trizol reagent. The libraries were amplified in two PCR steps, and the second step added a second sample barcode and Illumina TruSeq adapters. Sequencing of libraries was performed on an Illumina NovaSeq with 2 x 150 bp paired-end reads. Concerning the study's data processing: With migec v1.2.7, reads were demultiplexed and then collapsed into UMI-guided consensus sequences. Using mixcr v2.1.11, UMI consensuses were aligned to TRA and TRB V and J templates and then assembled into clonotypes. Expanded or contracted clonotypes were those called significant by both edgeR and NoisET, with noise models trained on biological replicates. For edgeR calls, a false discovery rate-adjusted p below 0.01 and a log2 fold-change threshold of 1 were applied. As an exploratory analysis of dynamics, PCA with hierarchical clustering was applied to max-normalized trajectories of the 1000 most abundant clonotypes. Separately sequenced CD4+ and CD8+ repertoires were used to assign the CD4 or CD8 phenotype of responding clones. TCRdb's own reprocessing of the public reads used fastp at Q25 and MiXCR and kept productive beta chains. Every CDR3 protein is listed once, alongside the most common genes and DNA of its rows. These V and J calls rely on TCRdb rather than the paper's analysis. The sample profile shows 200,000 to 300,000 distinct CDR3 sequences; 16% of them were found once. The biggest ten clones account for 20% to 25% of the sample.

Study-level results and caveats: Only a couple of mild cases were covered by the study, and larger cohorts that include severe cases with pre-infection samples were considered necessary. Whether the second-wave clones peaking on day 37 were SARS-CoV-2 specific was not confirmed. Clones that contracted from day 15 to 85 showed balanced CD4/CD8 phenotypes, whereas a second wave of clones that expanded from day 15 to 37 leaned towards CD4+. Contracting CD4+ clones turned up mainly in the CM and EM memory subsets, whereas EMRA was where CD8+ clones were enriched. The detection of some responding clones in pre-infection memory suggests that pre-existing cross-reactive memory T cells joined the SARS-CoV-2 response.

There are many counts of this clonotype. Its target antigen remains unknown. One base away there is no much larger clone; base qualities are not given. Deletion took 5 bases off V and 7 bases off J, with a span of 12 bases between the germline ends. The CDR3, cysteine through phenylalanine, is 13 amino acids long. The only DNA kept is the CDR3, 39 bases in frame from the first base. Ficoll-Paque density gradient centrifugation was the method used to isolate PBMCs. This sequence originates from a man between 18 and 35 years old who had mild COVID-19 (a few samples of this study predate the infection). The sample titles of this study are shuffled in the database, so cell type and time point are left out; the donor was told from shared clones. Recombination joined TRBV12-3 or TRBV12-4 with TRBJ2-1; no D segment can be confidently identified. Input material: PBMCs or a T cell subset sorted from them (not recorded which). The base sequence is TGTGCCAGCAGTCCCAATATAGAGAATGAGCAGTTCTTC. It codes for CASSPNIENEQFF.